This TCR beta chain derives from a study of CD8+ T cells in alopecia areata. Across the whole study: The drug, oral tofacitinib, was given to treated patients at 5 to 10 mg twice daily. General observations from the study: TCR sharing was clearer in mice than between patients, perhaps partly owing to patient HLA diversity.

In the case of this clone: Its target is unknown.

V gave up 7 bases and J gave up 3 bases, with 18 bases separating them. The CDR3 contains 14 residues. CDR1 and CDR2 (germline): SQVTM, ANQGSEA. Following extraction, RNA underwent reverse transcription to cDNA, which served as the sequencing template. TCRdb's table, derived via immunoSEQ multiplex PCR, lists solely in-frame clones and lacks some. The sample has 150,000 to 250,000 clones; around 60% are singletons. As for treatment: oral pan-JAK inhibitor, 5-10 mg twice daily. This sample comprised CD4+ T cells sorted from blood, obtained at week 4, from a patient treated with tofacitinib. This chain uses TRBV29-1 with TRBJ1-1, with D tentatively TRBD1 (5 bases). The sequence was collected from a human donor with alopecia areata. The CDR3 reads CSAADGAVYTEAFF. In nucleotides, the CDR3 is TGCAGCGCTGCTGATGGGGCAGTCTACACTGAAGCTTTCTTT.